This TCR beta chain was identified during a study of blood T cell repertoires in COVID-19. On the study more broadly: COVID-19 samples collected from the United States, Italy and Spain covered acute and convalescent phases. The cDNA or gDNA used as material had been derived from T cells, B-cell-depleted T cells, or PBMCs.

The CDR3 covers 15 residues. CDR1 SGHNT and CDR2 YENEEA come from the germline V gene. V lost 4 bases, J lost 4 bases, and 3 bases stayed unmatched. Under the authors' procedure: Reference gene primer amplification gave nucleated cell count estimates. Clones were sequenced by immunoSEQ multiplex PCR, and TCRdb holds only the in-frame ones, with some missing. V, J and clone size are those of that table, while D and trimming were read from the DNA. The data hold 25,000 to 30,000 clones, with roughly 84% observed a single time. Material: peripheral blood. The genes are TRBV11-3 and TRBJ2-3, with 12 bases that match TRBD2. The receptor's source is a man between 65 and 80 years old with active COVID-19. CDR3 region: CASSSSGGVADTQYF. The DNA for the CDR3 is TGTGCCAGCAGCTCTAGCGGGGGGGTCGCAGATACGCAGTATTTT.